One T cell receptor (beta chain) is described in this entry. Its target is unknown. J gave up 8 bases and V 4 bases, and 9 bases lay outside the gene matches. Per the germline V gene, CDR1 is SGHRS and CDR2 is YFSETQ. There are 15 residues in the CDR3. This specimen comes from a study of cytotoxic CD8 clonotypes in ibrutinib-treated CLL. Regarding the study as a whole: The times at which samples were taken varied between sustained-remission and progressing patients.

Libraries were prepared by immunoSEQ multiplex PCR; TCRdb keeps only in-frame clonotypes and omits some of them. The profile covers some 200,000 clones, with around 75% appearing a single time and roughly 5.8% taken by the ten largest. The source material was PBMCs, sampled after 12 months of ibrutinib treatment. This chain uses TRBV5-1 with TRBJ2-2, with 9 bases fitting TRBD1. The TCR comes from a human donor with chronic lymphocytic leukemia. The CDR3 nucleotides read TGCGCCAGCAGCCCCGGGACAGGGTTAGAAGGGGAGCTGTTTTTT. Translated: CASSPGTGLEGELFF.